The 19 T cell receptor beta chains below all came from one sample that was sequenced in a study of T cell responses to AZD1222 COVID-19 vaccine. Assay: immunoSEQ multiplex PCR; the TCRdb copy retains only in-frame clones and omits some. The table records tens of thousands of clones, around 90% of them present only once. This specimen consisted of peripheral blood, obtained on day 0 of AZD1222 vaccination. The receptors come from an adult in good health.

The chain is built from TRBV7-9 and TRBJ2-2; D might be TRBD2 (5 bases). V was pared by 8 bases and J by 6 bases, with 7 bases between. This CDR3 comprises 11 residues. CDR1 SEHNR and CDR2 FQNEAQ come from the germline V gene (reference sequence). Here the CDR3 reads CASGGPGELFF. The CDR3 bases are TGTGCCAGCGGAGGCCCCGGGGAGCTGTTTTTT.

This clone has only one observation. The V gene is TRBV7-6, the J gene TRBJ2-7; no definite D call. This CDR3 has 14 amino acids. Germline V lookup: CDR1 SGHVS, CDR2 FNYEAQ. The V end was cut by 3 bases, the J end by 3 bases, with 12 bases between. In DNA, the CDR3 is TGTGCCAGCAGCTTCGGGCAGACCCACTACGAGCAGTACTTC. Protein sequence: CASSFGQTHYEQYF.

V and J are TRBV3-1 (or the pseudogene TRBV3-2) and TRBJ2-1; D is unclear. Per germline, CDR1 LGHDT and CDR2 YNNKEL (reference sequence). This CDR3 contains 15 residues. Between the trimmed V and J ends, which lost 3 bases and 0 bases, there was a span of 9 bases. The CDR3 DNA sequence: TGTGCCAGCAGCCAGGGGTGGGGCTCCTACAATGAGCAGTTCTTC. Amino acid sequence: CASSQGWGSYNEQFF.

The chain has TRBV5-1 and TRBJ1-1; the D gene is possibly TRBD1 (6 bases). Germline CDR1 reads SGHRS; CDR2 reads YFSETQ. The CDR3 consists of 15 residues. Trimming removed 3 bases from V and 1 base from J, with 13 bases in between. The DNA of the CDR3 is TGCGCCAGCAGCTCGATAGGGGGGTCGAACACTGAAGCTTTCTTT. This gives the protein CASSSIGGSNTEAFF. Using reference TRBV5-1 and TRBJ1-1 for the parts outside the CDR3, the full variable domain is KAGVTQTPRYLIKTRGQQVTLSCSPISGHRSVSWYQQTPGQGLQFLFEYFSETQRNKGNFPGRFSGRQFSNSRSEMNVSTLELGDSALYLCASSSIGGSNTEAFFGQGTRLTVV.

The rearrangement links TRBV6-5 to TRBJ1-5; D is ambiguous. The germline CDR1 and CDR2 sequences are MNHEY and SVGAGI. The CDR3 is made up of 13 amino acids. Trimming pared 2 bases from V and 8 bases from J, leaving 10 bases between. CDR3 protein: CASSYGYREPQHF. The CDR3 DNA follows: TGTGCCAGCAGTTACGGTTATAGGGAGCCCCAGCATTTT.

The J gene is TRBJ1-2, the V gene TRBV3-1 (or the pseudogene TRBV3-2); 8 bases fit TRBD1. The V segment lost 4 bases and the J segment 4 bases; nucleotides outside the gene matches: 8. The CDR3 contains 15 residues. Germline V lookup: CDR1 LGHDT, CDR2 YNNKEL (reference sequence). In nucleotides, the CDR3 is TGTGCCAGCAGCCCGAATATAGGACAGGGCTATGGCTACACCTTC. Translation gives CASSPNIGQGYGYTF.

This sequence joins TRBV5-1 and TRBJ1-2; D is perhaps TRBD1 (6 bases). V lost 3 bases and J lost 4, with 10 bases in between. This CDR3 has 13 residues. The germline gives CDR1 SGHRS, CDR2 YFSETQ. The CDR3 nucleotides read TGCGCCAGCAGCTGGGGAGGGGGCTATGGCTACACCTTC. It encodes CASSWGGGYGYTF.

The rearrangement uses TRBV5-4 and TRBJ1-1, with TRBD1 as a possible D gene (6 bases). The CDR3 extends over 14 amino acids. CDR1 is SGHNT, CDR2 YYREEE, per germline (reference sequence). V lost 7 bases and J 1 base, leaving 14 bases between the germline ends. CDR3 sequence (DNA): TGTGCCAGCGGCAAAGGGGGATCGAACACTGAAGCTTTCTTT. Translating gives CASGKGGSNTEAFF.

A single count supports this clone. The V call is TRBV4-1, the J call TRBJ2-7; 10 bases agree with TRBD2. V lost 5 bases and J lost 3; bases outside the gene matches: 10. CDR1 is MGHRA, CDR2 YSYEKL, per germline. The CDR3 extends over 16 amino acids. The CDR3 sequence is CASSTDGSGGSYEQYF. The CDR3 DNA follows: TGCGCCAGCAGCACAGACGGTAGCGGGGGGAGCTACGAGCAGTACTTC.

This clone has a handful of counts. V is TRBV7-8 and J is TRBJ2-1; TRBD2 matches at 7 bases. CDR1 SGHVS and CDR2 FQNEAQ come from the germline V gene. This CDR3 spans 13 amino acids. After removal of 5 bases from V and 9 bases from J, the junction contained 7 bases not matched to a gene. The DNA for the CDR3 is TGTGCCAGCAGCATAGGACTAGACAGTGAGCAGTTCTTC. Translating it yields CASSIGLDSEQFF.

The chain carries TRBV18 and TRBJ2-7; no definite D call. This CDR3 is built from 16 residues. V lost 3 bases to trimming and J lost 0 bases, with 15 bases between them. Germline lookup yields CDR1 KGHSH and CDR2 LQKENI. As DNA, the CDR3 is TGTGCCAGCTCACCGTCGCCCCTGGGCAGCTCCTACGAGCAGTACTTC. Protein sequence: CASSPSPLGSSYEQYF.

The genes are TRBV5-4 and TRBJ2-1; TRBD2 matches 13 bases. J lost 9 bases, V lost 0 bases, and 6 bases had no gene match. CDR3 length: 16 amino acids. Germline CDR1 SGHNT, CDR2 YYREEE (reference sequence). The CDR3 reads CASSLGTSGSMSEQFF. Written as DNA, the CDR3 is TGTGCCAGCAGCTTGGGGACTAGCGGGAGTATGAGTGAGCAGTTCTTC.

This clone was observed a single time. V and J are TRBV11-3 and TRBJ1-1, with 7 bases aligning to TRBD1. The CDR3 loop spans 14 amino acids. From germline, CDR1 is SGHNT and CDR2 YENEEA. V was clipped by 4 bases and J by 10 bases; unmatched bases: 12. This chain's CDR3 is CASSSGKEGAVAFF. The CDR3, as DNA: TGTGCCAGCAGCTCTGGAAAGGAGGGGGCTGTAGCTTTCTTT.

V and J are TRBV27 and TRBJ2-3; 9 bases line up with TRBD1. Germline values: CDR1 MNHEY, CDR2 SMNVEV (reference sequence). CDR3 size: 16 residues. The V and J ends lost 5 bases and 3 bases, in that order; junction bases with no gene match: 9. The CDR3 sequence is CASSRLQGAVTDTQYF. The CDR3 bases are TGTGCCAGCAGTCGCCTACAGGGGGCTGTAACAGATACGCAGTATTTT.

This sequence joins TRBV5-1 and TRBJ2-7; TRBD1 aligns across 9 bases. The trim removed 4 bases at V and 4 bases at J, leaving 6 bases unmatched. The CDR3 totals 14 residues. From germline, CDR1 is SGHRS and CDR2 YFSETQ. This CDR3 is CASSRSGQGYEQYF. The CDR3 DNA is TGCGCCAGCAGCCGTTCGGGACAGGGTTACGAGCAGTACTTC. Looking up the rest from reference TRBV5-1 and TRBJ2-7 gives the full variable domain: KAGVTQTPRYLIKTRGQQVTLSCSPISGHRSVSWYQQTPGQGLQFLFEYFSETQRNKGNFPGRFSGRQFSNSRSEMNVSTLELGDSALYLCASSRSGQGYEQYFGPGTRLTVT.

The V call is TRBV19, the J call TRBJ1-5; D uncertain. V lost 7 bases and J 4 bases, leaving 14 bases between the germline ends. The CDR3 loop spans 14 amino acids. CDR1 is LNHDA, CDR2 SQIVND, per germline (reference sequence). The DNA of the CDR3 is TGTGCCAGTAAGGAGAACGGAAAGAATCAGCCCCAGCATTTT. Translating it yields CASKENGKNQPQHF.

J is TRBJ1-2 and V is TRBV7-3; a weak D match, TRBD1 (5 bases). Looked up from germline, CDR1 is SGHTA and CDR2 is FQGTGA. The V end was cut by 3 bases, the J end by 2 bases, with 7 bases between. CDR3 length: 13 amino acids. The CDR3 loop is CASSFTGNYGYTF. The CDR3, as DNA: TGTGCCAGCAGCTTTACAGGAAACTATGGCTACACCTTC.

This clone is categorized as medium-sized (0.01 to 0.1%). The chain uses TRBV6-1 and TRBJ1-4, with 10 bases identical to TRBD1. Germline loops: CDR1 MNHNS, CDR2 SASEGT. Unmatched junction bases numbered 4, after V lost 1 base and J lost 5 bases. This CDR3 is built from 16 residues. In DNA form, the CDR3 reads TGTGCCAGCAGTGAAGTCCAGGGACAGGGGAATGAAAAACTGTTTTTT. It yields the protein CASSEVQGQGNEKLFF.

This chain joins TRBV6-1 and TRBJ1-1; TRBD1 is a possible D gene (5 bases). The CDR3 has 14 residues. Trimming removed 5 bases from V and 2 bases from J, with 12 bases in between. Germline loops: CDR1 MNHNS, CDR2 SASEGT. The CDR3 bases are TGTGCCAGCAGTCAGGAGACAGCTAACACTGAAGCTTTCTTT. Amino acid sequence: CASSQETANTEAFF.